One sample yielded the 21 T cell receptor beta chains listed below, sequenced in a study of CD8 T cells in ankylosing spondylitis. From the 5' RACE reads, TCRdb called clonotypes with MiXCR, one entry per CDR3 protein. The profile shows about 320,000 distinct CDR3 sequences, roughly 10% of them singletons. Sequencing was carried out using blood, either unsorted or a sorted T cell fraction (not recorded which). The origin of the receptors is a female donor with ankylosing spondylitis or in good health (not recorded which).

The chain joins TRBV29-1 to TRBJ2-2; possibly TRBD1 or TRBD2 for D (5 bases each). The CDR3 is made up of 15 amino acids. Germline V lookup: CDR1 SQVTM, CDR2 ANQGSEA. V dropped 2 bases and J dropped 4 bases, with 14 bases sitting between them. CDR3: CSVESKGAGTGELFF. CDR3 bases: TGCAGCGTTGAAAGTAAAGGGGCGGGCACCGGGGAGCTGTTTTTT.

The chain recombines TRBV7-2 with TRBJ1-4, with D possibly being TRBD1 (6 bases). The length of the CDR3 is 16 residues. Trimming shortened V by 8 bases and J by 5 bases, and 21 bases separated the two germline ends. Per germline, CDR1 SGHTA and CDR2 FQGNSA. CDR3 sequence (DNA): TGTGCCAGCTGCCAAGGCGACAGGCTCACAAATGAAAAACTGTTTTTT. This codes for CASCQGDRLTNEKLFF.

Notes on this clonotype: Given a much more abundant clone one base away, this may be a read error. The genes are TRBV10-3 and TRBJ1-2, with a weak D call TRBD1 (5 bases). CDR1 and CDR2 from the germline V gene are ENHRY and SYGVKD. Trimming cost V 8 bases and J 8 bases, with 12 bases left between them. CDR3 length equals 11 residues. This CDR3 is CAIGIGVGYTF. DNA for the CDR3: TGTGCCATCGGGATAGGGGTCGGCTACACCTTC.

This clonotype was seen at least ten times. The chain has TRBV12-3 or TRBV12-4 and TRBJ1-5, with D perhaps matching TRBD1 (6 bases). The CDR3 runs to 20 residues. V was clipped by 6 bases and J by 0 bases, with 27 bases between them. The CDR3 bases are TGTGCCAGCAGCTTCATTCCGGGGGGGCTTCGATTAATTAGCAATCAGCCCCAGCATTTT. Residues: CASSFIPGGLRLISNQPQHF.

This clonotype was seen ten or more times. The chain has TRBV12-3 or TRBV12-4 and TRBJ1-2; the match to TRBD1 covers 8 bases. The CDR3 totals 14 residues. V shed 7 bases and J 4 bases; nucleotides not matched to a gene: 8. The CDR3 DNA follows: TGTGCCAGCATGGTTGGACAGGGTGCCTATGGCTACACCTTC. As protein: CASMVGQGAYGYTF.

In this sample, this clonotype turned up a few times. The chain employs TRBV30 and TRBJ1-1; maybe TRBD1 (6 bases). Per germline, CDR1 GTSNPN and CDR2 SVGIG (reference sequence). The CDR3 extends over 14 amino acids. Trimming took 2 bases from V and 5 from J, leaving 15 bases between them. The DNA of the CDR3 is TGTGCCTGGAGTCCCAGAGGGGGAAGGACTGAAGCTTTCTTT. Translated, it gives CAWSPRGGRTEAFF.

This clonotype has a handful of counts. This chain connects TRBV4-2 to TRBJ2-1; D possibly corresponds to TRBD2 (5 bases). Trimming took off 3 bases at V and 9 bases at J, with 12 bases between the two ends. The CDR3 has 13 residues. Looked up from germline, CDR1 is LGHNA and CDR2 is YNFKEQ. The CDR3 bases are TGTGCCAGCAGCCACAGTGCTAGCAGTGAGCAGTTCTTC. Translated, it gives CASSHSASSEQFF.

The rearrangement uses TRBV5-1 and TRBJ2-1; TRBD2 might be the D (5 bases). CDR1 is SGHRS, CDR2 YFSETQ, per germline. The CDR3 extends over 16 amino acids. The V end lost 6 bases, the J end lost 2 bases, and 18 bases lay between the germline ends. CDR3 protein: CASKFRLEVTYNEQFF. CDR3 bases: TGCGCCAGCAAGTTTAGATTGGAGGTAACCTACAATGAGCAGTTCTTC.

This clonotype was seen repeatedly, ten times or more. CDR3 sequence (DNA): TGTGCCAGCAGCTTAAGAAGAGGGGACTATGGCTACACCTTC. Protein: CASSLRRGDYGYTF. The chain employs TRBV6-5 and TRBJ1-2, with D maybe TRBD1 (5 bases). The CDR3 has 14 residues. Trimming removed 6 bases at V and 3 bases at J, with 14 bases between. Germline CDR1 MNHEY, CDR2 SVGAGI.

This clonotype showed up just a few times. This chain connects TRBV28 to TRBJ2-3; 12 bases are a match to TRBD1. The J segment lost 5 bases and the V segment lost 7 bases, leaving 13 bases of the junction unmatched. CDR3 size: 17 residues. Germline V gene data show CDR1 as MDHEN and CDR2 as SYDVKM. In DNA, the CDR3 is TGTGCCAGCACCCCGGCTTTAGGGACAGGGGGCCTAGATACGCAGTATTTT. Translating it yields CASTPALGTGGLDTQYF.

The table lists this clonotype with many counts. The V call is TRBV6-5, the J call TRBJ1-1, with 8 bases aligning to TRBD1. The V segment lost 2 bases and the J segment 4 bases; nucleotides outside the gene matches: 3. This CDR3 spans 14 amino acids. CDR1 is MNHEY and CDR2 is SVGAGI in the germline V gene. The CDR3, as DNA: TGTGCCAGCAGTTACCGGACAGGGCCCACTGAAGCTTTCTTT. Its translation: CASSYRTGPTEAFF.

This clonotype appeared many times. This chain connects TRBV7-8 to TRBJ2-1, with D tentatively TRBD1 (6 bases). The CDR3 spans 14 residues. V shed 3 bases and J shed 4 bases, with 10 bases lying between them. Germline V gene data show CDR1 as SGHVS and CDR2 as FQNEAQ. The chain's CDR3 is CASSFRDTYNEQFF. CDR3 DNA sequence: TGTGCCAGCAGCTTTCGGGACACGTACAATGAGCAGTTCTTC.

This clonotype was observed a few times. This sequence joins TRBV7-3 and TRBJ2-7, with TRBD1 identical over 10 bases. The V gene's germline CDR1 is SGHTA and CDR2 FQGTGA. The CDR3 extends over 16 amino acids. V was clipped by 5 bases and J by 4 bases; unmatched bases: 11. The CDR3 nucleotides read TGTGCCAGCAGCAACTCAGACAGGGGGCGATGTTACGAGCAGTACTTC. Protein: CASSNSDRGRCYEQYF.

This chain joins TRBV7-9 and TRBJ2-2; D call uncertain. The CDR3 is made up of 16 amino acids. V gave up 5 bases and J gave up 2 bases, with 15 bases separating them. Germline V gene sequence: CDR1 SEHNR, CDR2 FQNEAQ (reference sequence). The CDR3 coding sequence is TGTGCCAGCAGCCCTGGGCCTCGTAGCAACACCGGGGAGCTGTTTTTT. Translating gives CASSPGPRSNTGELFF.

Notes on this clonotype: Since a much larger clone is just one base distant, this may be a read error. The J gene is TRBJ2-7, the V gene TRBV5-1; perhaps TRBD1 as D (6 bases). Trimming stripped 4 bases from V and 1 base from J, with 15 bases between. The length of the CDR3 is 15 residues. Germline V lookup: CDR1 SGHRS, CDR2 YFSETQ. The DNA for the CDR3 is TGCGCCAGCAGCACGGGGACAATGCAATCCTACGAGCAGTACTTC. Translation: CASSTGTMQSYEQYF.

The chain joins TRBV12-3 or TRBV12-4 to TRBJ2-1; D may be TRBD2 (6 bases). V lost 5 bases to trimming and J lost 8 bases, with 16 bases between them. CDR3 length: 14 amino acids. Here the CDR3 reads CASSGGRPGDEQFF. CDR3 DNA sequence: TGTGCCAGCAGTGGAGGGAGGCCCGGGGATGAGCAGTTCTTC.

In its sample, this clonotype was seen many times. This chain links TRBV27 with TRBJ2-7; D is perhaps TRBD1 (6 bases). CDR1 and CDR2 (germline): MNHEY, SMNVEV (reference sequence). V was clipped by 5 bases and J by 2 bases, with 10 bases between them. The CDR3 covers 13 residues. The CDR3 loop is CASSVRGPYEQYF. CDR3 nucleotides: TGTGCCAGCAGTGTCAGGGGACCCTACGAGCAGTACTTC.

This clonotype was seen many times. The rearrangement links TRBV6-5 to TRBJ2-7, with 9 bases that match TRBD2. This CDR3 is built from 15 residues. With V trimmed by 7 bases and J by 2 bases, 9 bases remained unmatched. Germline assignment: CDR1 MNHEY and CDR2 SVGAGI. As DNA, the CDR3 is TGTGCCAGCACTTTTCAAGCGGGGGGACCCTACGAGCAGTACTTC. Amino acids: CASTFQAGGPYEQYF.

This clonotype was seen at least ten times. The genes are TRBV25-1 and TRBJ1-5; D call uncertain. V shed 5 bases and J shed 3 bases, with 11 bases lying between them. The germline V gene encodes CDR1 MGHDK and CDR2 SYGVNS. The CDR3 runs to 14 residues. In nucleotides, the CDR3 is TGTGCCAGCAGTTTGGGATCGTACAATCAGCCCCAGCATTTT. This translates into CASSLGSYNQPQHF.

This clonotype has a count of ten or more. The CDR3 protein is CASSQERGRYF. Written as DNA, the CDR3 is TGTGCCAGCAGCCAAGAGAGGGGTCGGTACTTC. The chain is built from TRBV3-1 and TRBJ2-5, with D possibly called TRBD1 or TRBD2 (5 bases each). CDR1 is LGHDT and CDR2 is YNNKEL in the germline V gene (reference sequence). The CDR3 runs to 11 residues. V was clipped by 0 bases and J by 13 bases, with 9 bases between them.

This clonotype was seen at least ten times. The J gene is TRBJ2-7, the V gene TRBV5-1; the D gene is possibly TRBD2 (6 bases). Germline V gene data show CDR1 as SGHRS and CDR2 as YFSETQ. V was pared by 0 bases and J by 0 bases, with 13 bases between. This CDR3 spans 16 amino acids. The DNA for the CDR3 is TGCGCCAGCAGCTTGGGTCCCTCTAGCGTCTCCTACGAGCAGTACTTC. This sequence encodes CASSLGPSSVSYEQYF. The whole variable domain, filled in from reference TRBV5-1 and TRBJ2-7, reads KAGVTQTPRYLIKTRGQQVTLSCSPISGHRSVSWYQQTPGQGLQFLFEYFSETQRNKGNFPGRFSGRQFSNSRSEMNVSTLELGDSALYLCASSLGPSSVSYEQYFGPGTRLTVT.